One and the same sample provided the 18 T cell receptor beta chains below, sequenced in a study of cytomegalovirus exposure and HLA in healthy donors. Researchers ran the PCR with 60 Vbeta and 13 Jbeta primers. Measured with immunoSEQ multiplex PCR; TCRdb has only the in-frame clones, and not every one. The sample carries 160,000 or so clones, around four fifths recorded once. The material sequenced was PBMCs. The receptors were gathered from a male donor in good health and CMV-seronegative.

This sequence joins TRBV5-1 and TRBJ2-1, with 10 bases identical to TRBD2. Germline V gives CDR1 SGHRS, CDR2 YFSETQ. This CDR3 has 14 amino acids. With 4 bases clipped from V and 10 bases from J, the junction kept 8 bases outside the gene matches. Here the CDR3 reads CASSGTSARKEQFF. The CDR3 DNA sequence: TGCGCCAGCAGCGGGACTAGCGCCCGCAAGGAGCAGTTCTTC.

This sequence joins TRBV10-3 and TRBJ2-7, with 12 bases identical to TRBD2. CDR1 is ENHRY and CDR2 is SYGVKD in the germline V gene. V lost 4 bases and J lost 1; bases outside the gene matches: 2. The CDR3 contains 15 residues. DNA of the CDR3: TGTGCCATCAGTGGGACTAGCGGGGCTTCCTACGAGCAGTACTTC. This sequence encodes CAISGTSGASYEQYF.

The rearrangement uses TRBV6-6 and TRBJ1-5, with D possibly matching TRBD1 (5 bases). Between the trimmed V and J ends, which lost 7 bases and 1 base, there was a span of 17 bases. The CDR3 consists of 16 residues. The germline V gene encodes CDR1 MNHNY and CDR2 SVGAGI (reference sequence). The CDR3 DNA reads as TGTGCCAGCAACACCCTAGCGGGGGGGAGCAATCAGCCCCAGCATTTT. It encodes CASNTLAGGSNQPQHF.

The chain combines TRBV7-8 with TRBJ1-4; D unresolved. CDR1 SGHVS and CDR2 FQNEAQ come from the germline V gene. V lost 1 base, J lost 0 bases, and 9 bases lay in between. The CDR3 is 16 amino acids. CDR3 DNA sequence: TGTGCCAGCAGCTTAGACACAGATGCAACTAATGAAAAACTGTTTTTT. It encodes CASSLDTDATNEKLFF.

The rearrangement joins TRBV11-1 to TRBJ2-7; TRBD2 matches 7 bases. The V gene end was trimmed by 3 bases and the J gene end by 3 bases; junction bases not matched to a gene: 11. CDR1 and CDR2 from the germline V gene are SGHAT and FQDESV (reference sequence). The CDR3 covers 16 residues. This CDR3 reads CASSFAREGKFYEQYF. The CDR3 nucleotides read TGTGCCAGCAGCTTCGCCAGGGAGGGGAAGTTCTACGAGCAGTACTTC.

This clone has a single count. The rearrangement uses TRBV5-8 and TRBJ1-5; weak D call: TRBD1 (6 bases). CDR1 is SGHTS and CDR2 is YDEGEE in the germline V gene. The ends were cut back, 2 bases at V and 0 bases at J, with 12 bases in the middle. CDR3 length: 16 residues. CDR3 sequence (DNA): TGTGCCAGCAGCTTTCTTGACAGGCATAGCAATCAGCCCCAGCATTTT. It encodes CASSFLDRHSNQPQHF.

Worth noting for this clone: The sample carries other DNA sequences with the same CDR3. The chain couples TRBV7-2 to TRBJ2-7, with TRBD1 matching over 7 bases. The CDR3 contains 15 residues. Germline V gene data show CDR1 as SGHTA and CDR2 as FQGNSA. V shed 4 bases, J shed 0 bases, and the junction held 6 bases outside the gene matches. The DNA of the CDR3 is TGTGCCAGCAGCTCCCGGACAGGTAGCTCCTACGAGCAGTACTTC. Translation: CASSSRTGSSYEQYF.

The chain employs TRBV13 and TRBJ2-3; possible D gene TRBD1, 6 bases. CDR3 length: 16 amino acids. CDR1 and CDR2 (germline): PRHDT, FYEKMQ (reference sequence). V shed 5 bases and J shed 5 bases, with 20 bases lying between them. The CDR3 bases are TGTGCCAGCAGCCAATCTACAGGGAGATCGGGAGATACGCAGTATTTT. It specifies CASSQSTGRSGDTQYF.

This clone was seen a few times. V and J are TRBV9 and TRBJ1-1; no firm D call. The V end was cut by 3 bases, the J end by 1 base, with 16 bases between. Germline V gives CDR1 SGDLS, CDR2 YYNGEE. The CDR3 consists of 16 residues. The CDR3 DNA is TGTGCCAGCAGCGCCTCGGCGGGTGGCGGGAACACTGAAGCTTTCTTT. It codes for CASSASAGGGNTEAFF.

In this sample, this clone turned up a few times. V is TRBV19 and J is TRBJ2-7, with TRBD1 matching 9 bases. Germline CDR1 LNHDA, CDR2 SQIVND (reference sequence). V was pared by 4 bases and J by 6 bases, with 7 bases of the junction left unmatched. The CDR3 has 14 residues. CDR3 residues: CASSSRDRVIEQYF. The DNA of the CDR3 is TGTGCCAGTAGTAGCCGGGACAGGGTAATCGAGCAGTACTTC.

Worth noting for this clone: The germline gene is not matched at one end of the junction; a read error may be the cause. The rearrangement joins TRBV28 to TRBJ1-1, with D possibly TRBD1 on 6 matching bases. CDR3 length equals 13 residues. Germline V gives CDR1 MDHEN, CDR2 SYDVKM. In nucleotides, the CDR3 is TGTGCCAGCAGTTCCCCAGGGGCGACTGGAGCTTTCTTT. Amino acids: CASSSPGATGAFF.

V gene TRBV6-5 combines with J gene TRBJ1-1; 7 bases line up with TRBD1. CDR3 length equals 14 residues. CDR1 MNHEY and CDR2 SVGAGI come from the germline V gene. J lost 0 bases, V lost 6 bases, and 4 bases had no gene match. The chain's CDR3 is CASRPGQMNTEAFF. The CDR3 DNA follows: TGTGCCAGCAGGCCGGGACAGATGAACACTGAAGCTTTCTTT.

This chain uses TRBV11-3 with TRBJ2-1; the match to TRBD2 covers 7 bases. The junction had 7 bases not matched to a gene; V was cut back by 0 bases and J by 8 bases. Germline V gene data show CDR1 as SGHNT and CDR2 as YENEEA. The CDR3 consists of 15 residues. The CDR3 DNA follows: TGTGCCAGCAGCTTAGAGGGCGGGAGTAGTGATGAGCAGTTCTTC. Translated: CASSLEGGSSDEQFF.

The CDR3 nucleotides read TGTGCCAGCAGGGGGACAGGGGCCTACGAGCAGTACTTC. It is translated as CASRGTGAYEQYF. This chain links TRBV2 with TRBJ2-7; TRBD1 matches at 10 bases. V was pared by 6 bases and J by 2 bases, with 1 base of the junction left unmatched. Germline-derived CDR1 and CDR2 are SNHLY and FYNNEI. The CDR3 is 13 amino acids.

CDR3: CASSLAGGSTNEKLFF. CDR3 in DNA: TGCGCCAGCAGCTTGGCCGGGGGGTCAACTAATGAAAAACTGTTTTTT. This sequence joins TRBV5-1 and TRBJ1-4; tentatively, D is TRBD1 (5 bases). V dropped 0 bases and J dropped 0 bases, with 9 bases sitting between them. The germline V gene has CDR1 SGHRS and CDR2 YFSETQ. The CDR3 is 16 residues long.

The chain uses TRBV18 and TRBJ2-7; perhaps TRBD1 as D (6 bases). CDR3 length: 13 residues. V was trimmed by 0 bases and J by 3 bases, leaving 6 bases between them. Germline-derived CDR1 and CDR2 are KGHSH and LQKENI. This CDR3 reads CASSPPDSYEQYF. The CDR3 DNA is TGTGCCAGCTCACCACCGGACAGCTACGAGCAGTACTTC.

The rearrangement joins TRBV4-2 to TRBJ2-1; tentative D call: TRBD1 (6 bases). The CDR3 is 13 residues long. Trimming took off 1 base at V and 9 bases at J, with 10 bases between the two ends. Germline CDR1 and CDR2: LGHNA and YNFKEQ. The CDR3 DNA sequence: TGTGCCAGCAGCCAAGCTCAGGGGCTTGAGCAGTTCTTC. It yields the protein CASSQAQGLEQFF.

The chain combines TRBV30 with TRBJ2-3; maybe TRBD2 (6 bases). Trimming removed 5 bases from V and 3 bases from J, with 12 bases in between. Germline lookup yields CDR1 GTSNPN and CDR2 SVGIG (reference sequence). This CDR3 region has 13 residues. The CDR3 DNA reads as TGTGCCTGGGGACTACCGAATACAGATACGCAGTATTTT. It codes for CAWGLPNTDTQYF.